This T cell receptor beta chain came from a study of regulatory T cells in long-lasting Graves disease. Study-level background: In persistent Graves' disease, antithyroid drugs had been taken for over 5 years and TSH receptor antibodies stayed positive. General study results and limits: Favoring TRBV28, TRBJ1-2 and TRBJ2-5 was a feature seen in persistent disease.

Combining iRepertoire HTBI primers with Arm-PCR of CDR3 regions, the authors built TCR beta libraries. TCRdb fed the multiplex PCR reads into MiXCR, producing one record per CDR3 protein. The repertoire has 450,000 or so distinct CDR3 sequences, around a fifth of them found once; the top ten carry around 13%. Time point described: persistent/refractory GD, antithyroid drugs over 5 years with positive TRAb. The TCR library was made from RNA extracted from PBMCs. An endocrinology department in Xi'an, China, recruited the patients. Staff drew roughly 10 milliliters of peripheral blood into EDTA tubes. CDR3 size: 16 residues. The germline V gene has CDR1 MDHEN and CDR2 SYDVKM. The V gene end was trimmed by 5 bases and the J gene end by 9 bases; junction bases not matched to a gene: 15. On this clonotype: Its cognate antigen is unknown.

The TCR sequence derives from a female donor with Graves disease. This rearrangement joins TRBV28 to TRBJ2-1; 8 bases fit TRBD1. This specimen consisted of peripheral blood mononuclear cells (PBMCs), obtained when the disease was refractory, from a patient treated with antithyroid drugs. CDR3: CASSQSPGGYLGEQFF. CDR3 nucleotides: TGTGCCAGCAGTCAAAGCCCAGGGGGCTACCTGGGTGAGCAGTTCTTC.